This T cell receptor (beta chain) was sequenced for a study of monozygotic twins with inflammatory bowel disease. The V gene's germline CDR1 is SGHAT and CDR2 FQNNGV. The CDR3 is 13 residues long. TCRdb re-called the 5' RACE reads; one entry per CDR3 protein, DNA not given. The data show 150,000 to 200,000 distinct CDR3 sequences, and the top ten clones hold over 2.5%. The chain is built from TRBV11-2 and TRBJ2-7. Material: blood. This clonotype originated in a human donor with ulcerative colitis or Crohn's disease, or a healthy co-twin of an affected twin (not recorded which). CDR3: CASSITSAYEQYF.